This T cell receptor beta chain was sequenced during a study of technical replicates of blood from several donors. Method: immunoSEQ multiplex PCR; TCRdb's copy keeps in-frame clones and lacks some. The sample holds about 80,000 clones, about nine tenths seen once. This TCR was recovered from a human donor in good health. The sample comprised T cells isolated from PBMCs.

The CDR3 sequence: CASSLSDKYEQYF. In nucleotides, the CDR3 is TGTGCCAGCAGTTTATCGGACAAATACGAGCAGTACTTC. The gene calls are TRBV27 and TRBJ2-7; D perhaps matches TRBD1 (5 bases). The CDR3 loop spans 13 amino acids. The V gene's germline CDR1 is MNHEY and CDR2 SMNVEV (reference sequence). Trimming stripped 0 bases from V and 4 bases from J, with 7 bases between.